The 29 T cell receptor beta chains in this list originate from one sample, sequenced in a study of T cell changes during pregnancy in multiple sclerosis. Some clones are missing from TCRdb's copy, which holds only in-frame ones; the method was immunoSEQ multiplex PCR. The sample records about 47,000 clones, roughly nine tenths being singletons. This sample comprised CD8+ T cells from peripheral blood mononuclear cells, obtained in the second trimester of pregnancy. Source of these receptors: a female donor with multiple sclerosis, enrolled in a pregnancy study.

V is TRBV29-1 and J is TRBJ1-2; 10 nucleotides match TRBD1. Per germline, CDR1 SQVTM and CDR2 ANQGSEA. This CDR3 is 13 amino acids long. The V segment lost 7 bases and the J segment 1 base; nucleotides outside the gene matches: 3. The CDR3 sequence is CSARDRGNYGYTF. The CDR3 bases are TGCAGCGCCAGGGACAGGGGTAACTATGGCTACACCTTC.

The CDR3 sequence: CASSLGARPEDFF. CDR3 nucleotide sequence: TGTGCCAGCAGTTTGGGGGCTCGGCCCGAGGATTTCTTT. The rearrangement links TRBV11-2 to TRBJ1-1; D perhaps matches TRBD1 (6 bases). Germline-derived CDR1 and CDR2 are SGHAT and FQNNGV. Trimming pared 6 bases from V and 13 bases from J, leaving 21 bases between. This CDR3 comprises 13 residues.

The chain carries TRBV13 and TRBJ2-7; TRBD1 matches 8 bases. The CDR3 runs 15 residues. The V gene end was trimmed by 0 bases and the J gene end by 5 bases; junction bases not matched to a gene: 6. The germline V gene has CDR1 PRHDT and CDR2 FYEKMQ (reference sequence). Written as DNA, the CDR3 is TGTGCCAGCAGCTTAGGAGTGGACAGGGTCCACGAGCAGTACTTC. Protein sequence: CASSLGVDRVHEQYF.

The gene calls are TRBV5-5 and TRBJ2-4; no clear D gene. The CDR3 runs 14 residues. V lost 5 bases and J lost 0, with 9 bases in between. The germline gives CDR1 SGHKS, CDR2 YYEKEE (reference sequence). The CDR3 nucleotides read TGTGCCAGCAGTAGCCCGGTAGCCAAAAACATTCAGTACTTC. Its protein product is CASSSPVAKNIQYF.

The chain uses TRBV2 and TRBJ2-7; 9 bases map to TRBD2. The germline gives CDR1 SNHLY, CDR2 FYNNEI. The CDR3 loop spans 15 amino acids. The trim removed 2 bases at V and 3 bases at J, leaving 5 bases unmatched. The chain's CDR3 is CASSERREGLYEQYF. CDR3 bases: TGTGCCAGCAGTGAACGGCGGGAGGGCCTCTACGAGCAGTACTTC.

The chain employs TRBV6-1 and TRBJ2-1; 8 nucleotides line up with TRBD2. Germline trimming cut 3 bases from V and 6 bases from J; bases unmatched to any gene: 10. Germline CDR1 is MNHNS and CDR2 is SASEGT. The CDR3 runs to 16 residues. The CDR3: CASSDPGTSDINEQFF. The CDR3 coding sequence is TGTGCCAGCAGTGATCCCGGGACTAGTGATATCAATGAGCAGTTCTTC.

The chain couples TRBV28 to TRBJ1-5; 7 positions agree with TRBD1. In germline, CDR1 is MDHEN, CDR2 SYDVKM. V was pared by 11 bases and J by 3 bases, with 4 bases of the junction left unmatched. This CDR3 has 12 amino acids. The CDR3 DNA is TGTGCCGGGGGGACAGACAATCAGCCCCAGCATTTT. This sequence encodes CAGGTDNQPQHF.

The chain combines TRBV10-3 with TRBJ2-1; a weak D match, TRBD2 (6 bases). The V end lost 8 bases, the J end lost 5 bases, and 19 bases lay between the germline ends. This CDR3 contains 15 residues. CDR1 and CDR2 (germline): ENHRY, SYGVKD. This chain's CDR3 is CAIDRRDARDNEQFF. The CDR3, as DNA: TGTGCCATCGATCGGCGGGACGCCAGGGACAATGAGCAGTTCTTC.

The chain has TRBV13 and TRBJ2-5; 7 positions match TRBD2. With 5 bases clipped from V and 4 bases from J, the junction kept 7 bases outside the gene matches. The CDR3 runs to 14 residues. Per the germline V gene, CDR1 is PRHDT and CDR2 is FYEKMQ (reference sequence). The CDR3 loop is CASSPPTSRETQYF. In DNA form, the CDR3 reads TGTGCCAGCAGCCCTCCGACTAGCCGAGAGACCCAGTACTTC. Full variable domain (missing parts from reference TRBV13 and TRBJ2-5): AAGVIQSPRHLIKEKRETATLKCYPIPRHDTVYWYQQGPGQDPQFLISFYEKMQSDKGSIPDRFSAQQFSDYHSELNMSSLELGDSALYFCASSPPTSRETQYFGPGTRLLVL.

The chain is built from TRBV7-9 and TRBJ2-1, with 10 bases aligning to TRBD1. Unmatched junction bases numbered 3, after V lost 5 bases and J lost 14 bases. This CDR3 is 11 amino acids long. Germline-derived CDR1 and CDR2 are SEHNR and FQNEAQ (reference sequence). This chain's CDR3 is CASSKDRGEFF. CDR3 nucleotide sequence: TGTGCCAGCAGCAAGGACAGGGGGGAGTTCTTC. Full variable domain (remainder filled in from reference TRBV7-9 and TRBJ2-1): DTGVSQNPRHKITKRGQNVTFRCDPISEHNRLYWYRQTLGQGPEFLTYFQNEAQLEKSRLLSDRFSAERPKGSFSTLEIQRTEQGDSAMYLCASSKDRGEFFGPGTRLTVL.

The V gene is TRBV13, the J gene TRBJ1-4; the match to TRBD1 covers 8 bases. V lost 0 bases and J lost 8; bases outside the gene matches: 2. The CDR3 extends over 14 amino acids. Germline-derived CDR1 and CDR2 are PRHDT and FYEKMQ (reference sequence). This CDR3 is CASSLGRTGEKLFF. Here the CDR3 DNA reads TGTGCCAGCAGCTTAGGCCGGACAGGGGAAAAACTGTTTTTT.

V gene TRBV5-4 combines with J gene TRBJ2-3, with 8 bases that match TRBD1. This CDR3 contains 15 residues. With V trimmed by 1 base and J by 6 bases, 7 bases remained unmatched. Germline-derived CDR1 and CDR2 are SGHNT and YYREEE (reference sequence). In DNA form, the CDR3 reads TGTGCCAGCAGCTTGTTGTCAGGGGGCTCGGATACGCAGTATTTT. Translation: CASSLLSGGSDTQYF.

This rearrangement joins TRBV6-6 to TRBJ1-4; D is perhaps TRBD1 (5 bases). The V gene lost 8 bases and the J gene lost 3 bases, with 16 bases spanning the gap. Per the germline V gene, CDR1 is MNHNY and CDR2 is SVGAGI (reference sequence). The CDR3 runs 15 residues. CDR3 bases: TGTGCCAGCTTCCGCTCGGCAGGGCCTAATGAAAAACTGTTTTTT. Translation: CASFRSAGPNEKLFF.

This clone was observed a handful of times. The chain combines TRBV9 with TRBJ2-7, with 11 bases that match TRBD1. With 3 bases clipped from V and 1 base from J, the junction kept 3 bases outside the gene matches. This CDR3 has 15 amino acids. Germline V gene data show CDR1 as SGDLS and CDR2 as YYNGEE. The CDR3 DNA follows: TGTGCCAGCAGCGAAGGGACAGGGGGATCCTACGAGCAGTACTTC. It specifies CASSEGTGGSYEQYF.

V is TRBV10-3 and J is TRBJ2-7, with 7 bases aligning to TRBD1. V shed 3 bases, J shed 2 bases, and the junction held 7 bases outside the gene matches. CDR3 size: 15 residues. The germline gives CDR1 ENHRY, CDR2 SYGVKD. The CDR3 bases are TGTGCCATCAGTGATGGCGGACAGGTAACCTACGAGCAGTACTTC. Amino acids: CAISDGGQVTYEQYF.

The chain combines TRBV11-2 with TRBJ2-3; the D gene is possibly TRBD2 (5 bases). CDR1 SGHAT and CDR2 FQNNGV come from the germline V gene. Trimming pared 5 bases from V and 0 bases from J, leaving 18 bases between. There are 17 residues in the CDR3. The CDR3 DNA sequence: TGTGCCAGCAGCGGGAGCCATAGCAGTTCTAGCACAGATACGCAGTATTTT. Its translation is CASSGSHSSSSTDTQYF.

The chain recombines TRBV6-1 with TRBJ2-2; 9 bases are a match to TRBD2. The germline V gene has CDR1 MNHNS and CDR2 SASEGT. With V trimmed by 7 bases and J by 6 bases, 9 bases remained unmatched. The CDR3 runs to 15 residues. The CDR3 DNA reads as TGTGCCAGCACCGGGGCGGGGGGGCAAGCCGGGGAGCTGTTTTTT. It codes for CASTGAGGQAGELFF.

The chain combines TRBV19 with TRBJ2-1; TRBD2 matches 9 bases. The CDR3 loop spans 16 amino acids. V dropped 7 bases and J dropped 4; count of bases not matched to a gene: 11. In germline, CDR1 is LNHDA, CDR2 SQIVND (reference sequence). Here the CDR3 reads CASIPAASGVYNEQFF. Written as DNA, the CDR3 is TGTGCCAGTATCCCAGCGGCTAGCGGGGTTTACAATGAGCAGTTCTTC.

Written as DNA, the CDR3 is TGTGCCAGCAGTGAAAGTGTGACAGCCTCTTCCTACGAGCAGTACTTC. It is translated as CASSESVTASSYEQYF. V is TRBV2 and J is TRBJ2-7; possible D gene TRBD1, 5 bases. Germline loops: CDR1 SNHLY, CDR2 FYNNEI. The CDR3 totals 16 residues. Trimming left V 2 bases short and J 1 base short, with 15 bases between.

The chain has TRBV6-4 and TRBJ1-5; D unclear. Germline V gives CDR1 MRHNA, CDR2 SNTAGT. The CDR3 has 14 residues. V was trimmed by 3 bases and J by 4 bases, leaving 10 bases between them. The CDR3 DNA follows: TGTGCCAGCAGTGAGCGGGGAGAGAATCAGCCCCAGCATTTT. It translates to CASSERGENQPQHF.

V usage is TRBV11-1 and J usage is TRBJ1-1, with D unclear. Germline V gene lookup returns CDR1 SGHAT and CDR2 FQDESV (reference sequence). CDR3 length: 16 residues. V was shortened by 5 bases and J by 3 bases, with 19 bases between the two germline ends. The CDR3 DNA follows: TGTGCCAGCAGCCCAGTTTGGAGGTTGGGGTACACTGAAGCTTTCTTT. Translation: CASSPVWRLGYTEAFF.

V and J are TRBV15 and TRBJ1-2; 9 nucleotides align to TRBD1. Trimming cost V 3 bases and J 4 bases; bases outside gene matches: 12. Germline-derived CDR1 and CDR2 are LNHNV and YYDKDF (reference sequence). The CDR3 spans 17 residues. CDR3 residues: CATSSFSRDRETYGYTF. In nucleotides, the CDR3 is TGTGCCACCAGCAGTTTCTCTAGGGACAGGGAGACCTATGGCTACACCTTC. Based on the CDR3 plus reference TRBV15 and TRBJ1-2, the full variable domain is DAMVIQNPRYQVTQFGKPVTLSCSQTLNHNVMYWYQQKSSQAPKLLFHYYDKDFNNEADTPDNFQSRRPNTSFCFLDIRSPGLGDTAMYLCATSSFSRDRETYGYTFGSGTRLTVV.

The chain links TRBV28 to TRBJ2-2; 8 bases align to TRBD1. Germline trimming cut 1 base from V and 3 bases from J; bases unmatched to any gene: 16. CDR1 and CDR2 from the germline V gene are MDHEN and SYDVKM. The CDR3 covers 20 residues. CDR3 nucleotide sequence: TGTGCCAGCAGTTTATATGTTTCCCCCAGGGGGACAGGTTACACCGGGGAGCTGTTTTTT. Its protein is CASSLYVSPRGTGYTGELFF.

This chain links TRBV19 with TRBJ1-1, with D possibly TRBD1 on 6 matching bases. The CDR3 totals 15 residues. From germline, CDR1 is LNHDA and CDR2 SQIVND (reference sequence). V was shortened by 3 bases and J by 10 bases, with 21 bases between the two germline ends. Here the CDR3 reads CASSITGLSEMGAFF. CDR3 nucleotide sequence: TGTGCCAGTAGTATTACAGGGCTATCGGAGATGGGAGCTTTCTTT.

This clone was seen more than once but under ten times. The chain employs TRBV11-2 and TRBJ2-7; D uncertain. This CDR3 is 12 amino acids long. Germline V gene data show CDR1 as SGHAT and CDR2 as FQNNGV. V was pared by 4 bases and J by 2 bases, with 6 bases between. DNA for the CDR3: TGTGCCAGCAGCTACACAGCCTACGAGCAGTACTTC. Amino acids: CASSYTAYEQYF.

The rearrangement links TRBV7-8 to TRBJ2-5, with 13 bases fitting TRBD2. The CDR3 totals 15 residues. With 4 bases clipped from V and 5 bases from J, the junction kept 4 bases outside the gene matches. CDR1 and CDR2 from the germline V gene are SGHVS and FQNEAQ. The CDR3 DNA reads TGTGCCAGCAGCTGGACTAGCGGGGGCTTGGAGACCCAGTACTTC. Residues: CASSWTSGGLETQYF.

This sequence joins TRBV4-2 and TRBJ2-7, with D possibly matching TRBD1 (5 bases). V lost 1 base and J lost 5, with 12 bases in between. This CDR3 region has 14 residues. CDR1 is LGHNA, CDR2 YNFKEQ, per germline. CDR3 sequence reads: CASSQGLGADEQYF. The CDR3, as DNA: TGTGCCAGCAGCCAAGGGTTAGGGGCGGACGAGCAGTACTTC.

This chain uses TRBV19 with TRBJ2-5; TRBD1 aligns across 9 bases. The CDR3 spans 18 residues. V shed 7 bases, J shed 3 bases, and the junction held 18 bases outside the gene matches. Germline V gene lookup returns CDR1 LNHDA and CDR2 SQIVND (reference sequence). The CDR3 coding sequence is TGTGCCAGTATGGGGGGGGAGTTAGGGGACAGGGAGAAAGAGACCCAGTACTTC. Protein: CASMGGELGDREKETQYF.

The chain carries TRBV27 and TRBJ1-6; D uncertain. The CDR3 contains 13 residues. Trimming cost V 4 bases and J 6 bases, with 7 bases left between them. The germline gives CDR1 MNHEY, CDR2 SMNVEV (reference sequence). The CDR3 bases are TGTGCCAGCAGTTCGAGACTTAATTCACCCCTCCACTTT. Protein sequence: CASSSRLNSPLHF.